These 32 T cell receptor beta chains came from one sample sequenced in a study of CD8+CD57+ T cells in acquired aplastic anemia. TCR beta VDJ and CDR3 profiles were obtained from a genomic DNA template. TCRdb re-called the reads through MiXCR, storing one row per CDR3 protein. In the table there are more than 150,000 distinct CDR3 sequences, 40% to 55% of which are singletons. The sample taken for sequencing was sorted CD4+, CD8+, or CD8+CD57+ T cells (not recorded which) from PBMCs. These receptors all come from a human donor in good health.

This clonotype was seen many times. The rearrangement links TRBV20-1 to TRBJ1-4; D is ambiguous. V was cut by 6 bases and J by 3 bases, with 8 bases left in between. Germline V CDR1 and CDR2: DFQATT, SNEGSKA (reference sequence). There are 12 residues in the CDR3. The CDR3 DNA sequence: TGCAGTGCCCGGGGAGCTAATGAAAAACTGTTTTTT. It yields the protein CSARGANEKLFF.

The chain couples TRBV7-2 to TRBJ2-7; 8 nucleotides align to TRBD2. CDR3 length: 14 amino acids. CDR1 and CDR2 from the germline V gene are SGHTA and FQGNSA. Trimming at V came to 5 bases and at J to 3 bases, leaving 6 bases not matched to a gene. As DNA, the CDR3 is TGTGCCAGCAGCCAAAGCGGGAGACTCTACGAGCAGTACTTC. Translated, it gives CASSQSGRLYEQYF.

This clonotype was seen a single time. V gene TRBV7-6 combines with J gene TRBJ2-7, with 10 bases aligning to TRBD2. Losses at the gene ends were 1 base for V and 1 base for J; bases not matched to a gene: 7. Germline V gene sequence: CDR1 SGHVS, CDR2 FNYEAQ. This CDR3 region has 17 residues. This CDR3 reads CASSLGASGGTSYEQYF. CDR3 sequence (DNA): TGTGCCAGCAGCTTAGGAGCTAGCGGGGGTACTTCCTACGAGCAGTACTTC.

V usage is TRBV29-1 and J usage is TRBJ1-2; 10 nucleotides match TRBD1. CDR3 length equals 16 residues. Germline values: CDR1 SQVTM, CDR2 ANQGSEA. V gave up 4 bases and J gave up 1 base; unmatched junction bases: 9. CDR3 in DNA: TGCAGCGTTGTAAAGTTGGGACAGGGGATTAACTATGGCTACACCTTC. Amino acid sequence: CSVVKLGQGINYGYTF. Supplemented by reference TRBV29-1 and TRBJ1-2, the full variable domain reads SAVISQKPSRDICQRGTSLTIQCQVDSQVTMMFWYRQQPGQSLTLIATANQGSEATYESGFVIDKFPISRPNLTFSTLTVSNMSPEDSSIYLCSVVKLGQGINYGYTFGSGTRLTVV.

V usage is TRBV15 and J usage is TRBJ1-3, with D tentatively TRBD1 (6 bases). CDR1 is LNHNV and CDR2 is YYDKDF in the germline V gene (reference sequence). The V and J ends lost 9 bases and 3 bases respectively, with 18 bases between them. The CDR3 extends over 15 amino acids. CDR3 sequence reads: CATVDSAPLGNTIYF. CDR3 DNA sequence: TGTGCCACGGTGGACAGTGCTCCCCTTGGAAACACCATATATTTT.

The chain couples TRBV29-1 to TRBJ1-2; TRBD1 matches at 9 bases. The CDR3 is made up of 16 amino acids. V dropped 0 bases and J dropped 4; count of bases not matched to a gene: 9. The germline gives CDR1 SQVTM, CDR2 ANQGSEA. In DNA form, the CDR3 reads TGCAGCGTTGAAGATCCTGGAGGGGGACAGGGCTATGGCTACACCTTC. Encoded protein: CSVEDPGGGQGYGYTF.

The chain uses TRBV29-1 and TRBJ2-7, with 11 bases identical to TRBD1. This CDR3 is built from 13 residues. Germline V lookup: CDR1 SQVTM, CDR2 ANQGSEA. The ends lost 5 bases at V and 7 bases at J; junction bases unmatched: 7. CDR3 loop: CSVTGTGGQEQYF. DNA of the CDR3: TGCAGCGTTACCGGGACAGGGGGGCAAGAGCAGTACTTC.

In this sample, this clonotype turned up many times. The rearrangement uses TRBV29-1 and TRBJ1-1, with no clear D. Trimming pared 5 bases from V and 9 bases from J, leaving 13 bases between. The CDR3 contains 11 residues. The germline CDR1 and CDR2 sequences are SQVTM and ANQGSEA. The CDR3 region is CSVSEEGQAFF. In DNA, the CDR3 is TGCAGCGTTTCTGAGGAGGGCCAAGCTTTCTTT.

This clonotype was detected ten times or more. This sequence joins TRBV20-1 and TRBJ2-2; 9 bases map to TRBD2. V was pared by 0 bases and J by 2 bases, with 7 bases of the junction left unmatched. There are 17 residues in the CDR3. Looked up from germline, CDR1 is DFQATT and CDR2 is SNEGSKA (reference sequence). The CDR3 loop is CSARDRGRASNTGELFF. The CDR3 DNA is TGCAGTGCTAGAGATCGCGGGAGGGCCTCTAACACCGGGGAGCTGTTTTTT.

V usage is TRBV7-9 and J usage is TRBJ2-7, with D tentatively TRBD1 (6 bases). The ends were cut back, 5 bases at V and 6 bases at J, with 11 bases in the middle. Germline loops: CDR1 SEHNR, CDR2 FQNEAQ (reference sequence). This CDR3 has 12 amino acids. The DNA for the CDR3 is TGTGCCAGCAGCAGCAGGGGTCCCGAGCAGTACTTC. Translating gives CASSSRGPEQYF.

The genes are TRBV4-2 and TRBJ2-4, with D possibly TRBD2 on 5 matching bases. The CDR3 totals 15 residues. CDR1 and CDR2 from the germline V gene are LGHNA and YNFKEQ. V shed 8 bases and J shed 5 bases, with 19 bases lying between them. The CDR3: CASGSTPNGENIQYF. As DNA, the CDR3 is TGTGCCAGCGGCTCGACACCTAACGGGGAAAACATTCAGTACTTC.

This clonotype was seen a handful of times. The rearrangement joins TRBV18 to TRBJ2-1; the D is unclear. V lost 0 bases, J lost 7 bases, and 7 bases lay in between. The CDR3 covers 13 residues. CDR1 is KGHSH, CDR2 LQKENI, per germline. The DNA for the CDR3 is TGTGCCAGCTCACCACCGTCGGCGAATGAGCAGTTCTTC. It yields the protein CASSPPSANEQFF.

The rearrangement joins TRBV20-1 to TRBJ2-7; D is unclear. The CDR3 sequence is 14 residues long. The germline gives CDR1 DFQATT, CDR2 SNEGSKA (reference sequence). The germline V and J ends were trimmed by 3 bases and 2 bases, with 14 bases remaining between them. The CDR3 bases are TGCAGTGCTAGCGACCACCCGGTTGCCTACGAGCAGTACTTC. It is translated as CSASDHPVAYEQYF.

Many counts were recorded for this clonotype. DNA for the CDR3: TGCGCCAGCAGCCAAGTGGTAGGCGGGTCTAGCGGCTCCTACGAGCAGTACTTC. Its protein product is CASSQVVGGSSGSYEQYF. The J gene is TRBJ2-7, the V gene TRBV4-3, with 7 bases matching TRBD2. CDR3 length: 18 amino acids. Germline CDR1 is LGHNA and CDR2 is YSLEER. Trimming took 1 base from V and 0 from J; bases not matched to a gene: 12.

The chain is built from TRBV7-2 and TRBJ2-5; the match to TRBD2 covers 7 bases. V trimming: 5 bases; J trimming: 0 bases; junction bases outside the gene matches: 3. Germline CDR1 reads SGHTA; CDR2 reads FQGNSA. This CDR3 spans 14 amino acids. The CDR3 DNA reads as TGTGCCAGCAGCCTAACTAGCGACCAAGAGACCCAGTACTTC. It codes for CASSLTSDQETQYF.

The chain uses TRBV18 and TRBJ2-2; TRBD1 is a possible D gene (7 bases). This CDR3 has 14 residues. Trimming cost V 5 bases and J 3 bases, with 10 bases left between them. Germline V gene sequence: CDR1 KGHSH, CDR2 LQKENI. CDR3 nucleotide sequence: TGTGCCAGCTCAGCGGGACAGTACACCGGGGAGCTGTTTTTT. This gives the protein CASSAGQYTGELFF.

The chain has TRBV11-2 and TRBJ1-2; D gene uncertain. The V gene lost 1 base and the J gene lost 7 bases, with 19 bases spanning the gap. The germline V gene has CDR1 SGHAT and CDR2 FQNNGV. CDR3 length: 16 residues. CDR3 nucleotides: TGTGCCAGCAGCTTAGGCCCCACGGGATGGGTGGGTGGCTACACCTTC. It encodes CASSLGPTGWVGGYTF.

V and J are TRBV27 and TRBJ2-5; no clear D gene. This CDR3 spans 13 amino acids. Germline CDR1 and CDR2: MNHEY and SMNVEV (reference sequence). V was pared by 5 bases and J by 7 bases, with 14 bases between. The CDR3 reads CASSSYPTGTQYF. CDR3 sequence (DNA): TGTGCCAGCAGTAGTTACCCCACGGGGACCCAGTACTTC.

This clonotype was counted many times. The V call is TRBV6-1, the J call TRBJ2-1, with D perhaps TRBD2 (5 bases). Per germline, CDR1 MNHNS and CDR2 SASEGT. CDR3 length: 12 residues. Trimming stripped 2 bases from V and 7 bases from J, with 6 bases between. As DNA, the CDR3 is TGTGCCAGCAGTGAACGGGGTAATGAGCAGTTCTTC. It codes for CASSERGNEQFF.

With respect to this clonotype: Since a much larger clone is just one base distant, this may be a read error. This chain joins TRBV7-2 and TRBJ1-1; no clear D. CDR1 SGHTA and CDR2 FQGNSA come from the germline V gene. Deletions cut 1 base from V and 10 bases from J, with 16 bases between. This CDR3 has 14 amino acids. The CDR3 coding sequence is TGTGCCAGCAGCTTAGTGAGTGAGGGTCGTGGAGCTTTCTTT. Its protein is CASSLVSEGRGAFF.

The chain uses TRBV2 and TRBJ1-5, with D maybe TRBD1 (6 bases). This CDR3 region has 16 residues. The germline gives CDR1 SNHLY, CDR2 FYNNEI. V shed 5 bases and J shed 0 bases, with 14 bases lying between them. In DNA, the CDR3 is TGTGCCAGCAGTCAAAGACAGGCCTATAGCAATCAGCCCCAGCATTTT. Translated: CASSQRQAYSNQPQHF.

The rearrangement joins TRBV24-1 to TRBJ1-5, with a tentative D call TRBD1 (6 bases). The CDR3 has 15 residues. Germline V lookup: CDR1 KGHDR, CDR2 SFDVKD. V gave up 4 bases and J gave up 4 bases, with 13 bases separating them. The CDR3 loop is CATSDAGAWNQPQHF. As DNA, the CDR3 is TGTGCCACCAGTGACGCAGGGGCCTGGAATCAGCCCCAGCATTTT.

The chain links TRBV28 to TRBJ2-7; no reliable D call. CDR1 MDHEN and CDR2 SYDVKM come from the germline V gene. V lost 5 bases and J lost 3, with 20 bases in between. This CDR3 contains 16 residues. In nucleotides, the CDR3 is TGTGCCAGCAGTCCGGGTCTGCGCATTACCAGCTACGAGCAGTACTTC. This encodes CASSPGLRITSYEQYF.

This clonotype has a handful of counts. The chain joins TRBV5-1 to TRBJ2-4; 10 bases align to TRBD1. This CDR3 has 17 residues. Germline V gives CDR1 SGHRS, CDR2 YFSETQ. J gave up 2 bases and V 0 bases, and 5 bases lay outside the gene matches. The CDR3 spells CASSLETGGKSKNIQYF. The CDR3 DNA is TGCGCCAGCAGCTTGGAGACAGGGGGCAAGTCCAAAAACATTCAGTACTTC.

The table lists this clonotype with many counts. The chain carries TRBV20-1 and TRBJ2-5; perhaps TRBD1 as D (8 bases). This CDR3 has 15 amino acids. The V end lost 7 bases, the J end lost 1 base, and 19 bases lay between the germline ends. Germline CDR1 DFQATT, CDR2 SNEGSKA (reference sequence). The CDR3 here is CSVTRGGTGQETQYF. DNA for the CDR3: TGCAGTGTCACCAGGGGGGGGACAGGCCAAGAGACCCAGTACTTC.

This clonotype occurred a few times. J is TRBJ2-7 and V is TRBV7-6, with a tentative D call TRBD1 (6 bases). The V end lost 5 bases, the J end lost 0 bases, and 14 bases lay between the germline ends. The CDR3 covers 15 residues. The germline V gene encodes CDR1 SGHVS and CDR2 FNYEAQ. The CDR3 bases are TGTGCCAGCAGCCTAACCCCGGACAGCTCCTACGAGCAGTACTTC. Translating gives CASSLTPDSSYEQYF. Using reference TRBV7-6 and TRBJ2-7 for the parts outside the CDR3, the full variable domain is GAGVSQSPRYKVTKRGQDVALRCDPISGHVSLYWYRQALGQGPEFLTYFNYEAQQDKSGLPNDRFSAERPEGSISTLTIQRTEQRDSAMYRCASSLTPDSSYEQYFGPGTRLTVT.

This clonotype was seen only a few times. The chain links TRBV6-2 or TRBV6-3 to TRBJ1-1, with a weak D call TRBD1 (6 bases). Deletions cut 0 bases from V and 0 bases from J, with 17 bases between. The CDR3 loop spans 18 amino acids. Germline CDR1 is MNHEY and CDR2 is SVGEGT. DNA of the CDR3: TGTGCCAGCAGTTACTCGTATACCTCAGGGGCGGTGAACACTGAAGCTTTCTTT. Its protein product is CASSYSYTSGAVNTEAFF.

As concerns this clonotype: A much bigger clone sits one base away, suggesting this may be a read error. This rearrangement joins TRBV9 to TRBJ2-7; TRBD2 matches at 10 bases. The germline gives CDR1 SGDLS, CDR2 YYNGEE. The CDR3 length is 16 residues. V was clipped by 5 bases and J by 2 bases; unmatched bases: 10. The chain's CDR3 is CASRTIAGGQPYEQYF. The CDR3 DNA is TGTGCCAGCAGAACAATAGCGGGAGGCCAACCCTACGAGCAGTACTTC.

This clonotype was detected many times. The V gene is TRBV5-4, the J gene TRBJ2-1; D is undetermined. V lost 0 bases, J lost 3 bases, and 19 bases lay in between. CDR1 SGHNT and CDR2 YYREEE come from the germline V gene (reference sequence). The CDR3 spans 18 residues. CDR3 region: CASSLGLMDLRDYNEQFF. The CDR3 nucleotides read TGTGCCAGCAGCTTGGGCCTCATGGATTTGCGCGACTACAATGAGCAGTTCTTC.

The genes are TRBV10-1 and TRBJ2-2; possible D gene TRBD1, 5 bases. V shed 6 bases and J shed 0 bases, with 17 bases lying between them. This CDR3 contains 17 residues. CDR1 is WNHNN and CDR2 is SYGVQD in the germline V gene (reference sequence). The CDR3 coding sequence is TGCGCCAGCAGCCCCATCGACAGTCCTCCGAACACCGGGGAGCTGTTTTTT. It encodes CASSPIDSPPNTGELFF.

The CDR3, as DNA: TGTGCCAGCAGTCGACAGGGGGGCCGGAACACTGAAGCTTTCTTT. It encodes CASSRQGGRNTEAFF. V gene TRBV6-1 combines with J gene TRBJ1-1, with TRBD1 identical over 9 bases. The trim removed 5 bases at V and 1 base at J, leaving 5 bases unmatched. The CDR3 is made up of 15 amino acids. Germline lookup yields CDR1 MNHNS and CDR2 SASEGT.

This sequence joins TRBV20-1 and TRBJ1-1; TRBD1 matches at 7 bases. V dropped 5 bases and J dropped 0; count of bases not matched to a gene: 3. Per the germline V gene, CDR1 is DFQATT and CDR2 is SNEGSKA (reference sequence). This CDR3 region has 13 residues. The CDR3 coding sequence is TGCAGTGCTCCGGGACAGCTGAACACTGAAGCTTTCTTT. It yields the protein CSAPGQLNTEAFF.